A selection of T cell receptor beta chains follows, all from one sample in a study of blood T cell repertoires in COVID-19. The repertoire was sequenced with immunoSEQ multiplex PCR; TCRdb's copy has only in-frame clones and lacks some. The data show roughly 250,000 clones, about nine tenths seen once. The sample consisted of PBMCs or T cells enriched from blood (not recorded which). Every receptor here comes from a woman in her forties or fifties who had recovered from COVID-19. The CDR3 runs from the conserved cysteine through the conserved F or W. D genes are given only for firm matches. Rows may omit the clone size; those that give it use once, few, many or a size class.

CDR3nt	CDR3aa	abundance	v_gene	j_gene	d_gene
TGTGCCAGCAGCTTATGGGGGCGGGAGGGCCGGAACGAGCAGTACTTC	CASSLWGREGRNEQYF	few	TRBV7-2	TRBJ2-7	TRBD2
TGCGCCAGCAGCTTGGGACTAGCGGGAGGGCCAGATACGCAGTATTTT	CASSLGLAGGPDTQYF	.	TRBV5-1	TRBJ2-3	TRBD2
TGTGCCAGCAGTTCGCCCCAGGGTCATGGCTACACCTTC	CASSSPQGHGYTF	once	TRBV6-5	TRBJ1-2	.
TGTGCCAGCAGTGAAGACCGACGGGATAATTCACCCCTCCACTTT	CASSEDRRDNSPLHF	few	TRBV6-1	TRBJ1-6	.
TGTGCCACCAGGGCTGAGCCCTCGGGGTCACCCCTCCACTTT	CATRAEPSGSPLHF	.	TRBV24-1	TRBJ1-6	.
TGCAGCACCTCTCCGGGACAAGGCTCCTACGAGCAGTACTTC	CSTSPGQGSYEQYF	.	TRBV29-1	TRBJ2-7	.
TGTGCCAGCAGCCCGGGGCGAGGGACAGGGGGCACTGAAGCTTTCTTT	CASSPGRGTGGTEAFF	.	TRBV7-2	TRBJ1-1	TRBD1
TGCGCCAGCAACCAGCTAGCGGGAGGGCCCAATGAGCAGTTCTTC	CASNQLAGGPNEQFF	.	TRBV4-1	TRBJ2-1	TRBD2
TGTGCCAGCAGCCTTAGCGGGAGATCCTACAATGAGCAGTTCTTC	CASSLSGRSYNEQFF	.	TRBV6-2/TRBV6-3	TRBJ2-1	TRBD2
TGTGCCTGGAGTAAACAGGGGTTTTCACCCCTCCACTTT	CAWSKQGFSPLHF	.	TRBV30	TRBJ1-6	TRBD1
TGCGCCAGCAGCCGGACTCCCGGCAGGGGGACAGATACGCAGTATTTT	CASSRTPGRGTDTQYF	few	TRBV5-1	TRBJ2-3	TRBD1
TGTGCCAGCAGGCCGGGACTAGCGGGAGGGCCCCTTATCAATGAGCAGTTCTTC	CASRPGLAGGPLINEQFF	.	TRBV2	TRBJ2-1	TRBD2
TGTGCCAGCAGTGGAACAGGTTCTGGAAACACCATATATTTT	CASSGTGSGNTIYF	.	TRBV28	TRBJ1-3	.
TGTGCCAGCAGCTTAGCGCTGGGACAGGGTCGGAGTGGCTACACCTTC	CASSLALGQGRSGYTF	.	TRBV7-9	TRBJ1-2	TRBD1
TGCGCCAGCAGACCCAAAGACAGGTTCCATCAGCCCCAGCATTTT	CASRPKDRFHQPQHF	.	TRBV23-1	TRBJ1-5	.
TGTGCCAGCACCCCCCCGGGTCGGGACGAGCAGTACTTC	CASTPPGRDEQYF	.	TRBV6-5	TRBJ2-7	.
TGTGCCAGCAGCGTCCGGGACTCCGACTCCTACAATGAGCAGTTCTTC	CASSVRDSDSYNEQFF	.	TRBV9	TRBJ2-1	.
TGTGCTAGCAGCTTATCAGGGGAACAAGAGACCCAGTACTTC	CASSLSGEQETQYF	.	TRBV7-7	TRBJ2-5	.
TGTGCCTGGAGTCCGCTAGGGGGCACGCGAAATCAGCCCCAGCATTTT	CAWSPLGGTRNQPQHF	.	TRBV30	TRBJ1-5	TRBD1
TGTGCCAGCAGCTTTCAGGGGGCACAAGTTGGCACAGATACGCAGTATTTT	CASSFQGAQVGTDTQYF	.	TRBV5-8	TRBJ2-3	TRBD1